A single T cell receptor beta chain is shown here with its context. Its specificity is not known. This record belongs to a study of identical twins. A universal primer site arose from template switching, and cDNA bore unique molecular identifiers. TCRdb redid the calling of the 5' RACE reads with MiXCR, one entry per CDR3 protein. The data show more than 1.5 million distinct CDR3 sequences, under 35% seen once. Study-level findings and limits: Modelling approaches yielded underestimates of out-of-frame TCR alpha sharing between monozygotic twins. There were fewer insertions in abundant cord blood beta clonotypes, but memory repertoires showed no such pattern. The same donors were not followed; conclusions instead depended on cross-sectional statistical analysis.

The CDR3 is 12 amino acids. CDR1 is DFQATT, CDR2 SNEGSKA, per germline (reference sequence). Trimming removed 1 base from V and 8 bases from J, with 8 bases in between. This TCR was recovered from a newborn girl in good health. V usage is TRBV20-1 and J usage is TRBJ1-4; D remains ambiguous. Sequenced input: cord blood. The CDR3 here is CSARGAWEKLFF. The CDR3 coding sequence is TGCAGTGCTAGAGGTGCCTGGGAAAAACTGTTTTTT.